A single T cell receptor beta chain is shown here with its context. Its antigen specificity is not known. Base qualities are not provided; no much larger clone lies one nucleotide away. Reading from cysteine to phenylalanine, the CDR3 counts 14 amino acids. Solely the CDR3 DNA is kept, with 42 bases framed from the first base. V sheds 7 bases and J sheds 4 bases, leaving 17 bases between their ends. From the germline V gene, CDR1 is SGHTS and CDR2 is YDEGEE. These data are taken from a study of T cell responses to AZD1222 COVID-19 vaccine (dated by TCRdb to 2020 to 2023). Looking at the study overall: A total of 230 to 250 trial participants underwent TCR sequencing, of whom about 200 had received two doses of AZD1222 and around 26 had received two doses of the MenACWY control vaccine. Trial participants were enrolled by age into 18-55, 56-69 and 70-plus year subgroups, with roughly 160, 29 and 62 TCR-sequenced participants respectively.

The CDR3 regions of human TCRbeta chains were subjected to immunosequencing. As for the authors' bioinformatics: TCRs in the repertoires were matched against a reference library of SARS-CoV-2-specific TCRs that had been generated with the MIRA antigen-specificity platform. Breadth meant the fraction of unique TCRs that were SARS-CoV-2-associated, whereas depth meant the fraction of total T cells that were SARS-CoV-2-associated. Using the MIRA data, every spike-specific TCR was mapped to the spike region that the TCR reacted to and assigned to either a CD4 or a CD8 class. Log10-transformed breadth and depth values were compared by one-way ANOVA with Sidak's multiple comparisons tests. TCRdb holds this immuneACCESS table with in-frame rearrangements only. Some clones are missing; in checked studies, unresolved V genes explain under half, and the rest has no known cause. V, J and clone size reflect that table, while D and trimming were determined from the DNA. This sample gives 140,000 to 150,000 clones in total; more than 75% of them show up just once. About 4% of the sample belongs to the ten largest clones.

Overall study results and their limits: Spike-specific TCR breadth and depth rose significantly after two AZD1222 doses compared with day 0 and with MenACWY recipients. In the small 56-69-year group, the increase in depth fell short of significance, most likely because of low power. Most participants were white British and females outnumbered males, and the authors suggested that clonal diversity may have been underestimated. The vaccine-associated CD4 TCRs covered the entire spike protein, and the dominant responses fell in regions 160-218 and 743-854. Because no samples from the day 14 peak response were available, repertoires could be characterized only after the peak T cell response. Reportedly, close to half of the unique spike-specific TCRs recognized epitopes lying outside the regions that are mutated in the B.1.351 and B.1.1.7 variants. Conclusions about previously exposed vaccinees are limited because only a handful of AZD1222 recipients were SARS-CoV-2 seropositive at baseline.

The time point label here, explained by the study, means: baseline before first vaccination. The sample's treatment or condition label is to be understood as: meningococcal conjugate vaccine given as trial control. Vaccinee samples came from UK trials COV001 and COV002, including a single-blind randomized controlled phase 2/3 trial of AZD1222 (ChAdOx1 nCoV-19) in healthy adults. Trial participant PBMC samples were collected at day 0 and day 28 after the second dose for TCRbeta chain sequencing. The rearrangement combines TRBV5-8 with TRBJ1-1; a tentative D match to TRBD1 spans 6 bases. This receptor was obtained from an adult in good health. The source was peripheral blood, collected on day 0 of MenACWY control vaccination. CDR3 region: CASGNYRESTEAFF. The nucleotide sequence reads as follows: TGTGCCAGCGGGAATTACAGGGAAAGCACTGAAGCTTTCTTT.